The 18 T cell receptor beta chains listed next were all sequenced from one sample in a study of blood T cells in healthy people across ages. Primers used in a second PCR of about 6 to 11 cycles were a sample-barcoded 5' primer and a J-beta primer mix. Each CDR3 protein gets one entry after TCRdb re-called the 5' RACE reads with MiXCR. The table has around 670,000 distinct CDR3 sequences, approximately 30% seen once. Specimen: blood. Every receptor here comes from a woman of 80 years or more in good health.

This clonotype was picked up many times. The chain has TRBV12-3 or TRBV12-4 and TRBJ1-2; 7 bases map to TRBD1. The CDR3 sequence is 14 residues long. Unmatched junction bases numbered 7, after V lost 5 bases and J lost 4 bases. The CDR3 loop reads CASSLDRFSYGYTF. The CDR3 DNA reads as TGTGCCAGCAGTCTGGACAGGTTTTCCTATGGCTACACCTTC.

This clonotype was picked up many times. V and J are TRBV11-2 and TRBJ2-1, with D possibly TRBD2 on 6 matching bases. The CDR3 extends over 14 amino acids. Germline V gene lookup returns CDR1 SGHAT and CDR2 FQNNGV. V was clipped by 6 bases and J by 7 bases, with 16 bases between them. In nucleotides, the CDR3 is TGTGCCAGCAGACTGGCGCGGGGTTCGAATGAGCAGTTCTTC. The encoded protein is CASRLARGSNEQFF.

This clonotype has a count of ten or more. The V gene is TRBV7-3, the J gene TRBJ2-3; TRBD2 might be the D (5 bases). The CDR3 is made up of 14 amino acids. Looked up from germline, CDR1 is SGHTA and CDR2 is FQGTGA. V gave up 5 bases and J gave up 10 bases, with 19 bases separating them. The CDR3 is CASSPEPGVLSQYF. CDR3 in DNA: TGTGCCAGCAGCCCCGAGCCCGGGGTGCTCTCGCAGTATTTT.

This clonotype has a count of ten or more. A much larger clone differs from this one at a single base, so this may be a read error. This sequence joins TRBV7-2 and TRBJ2-7; 7 bases line up with TRBD1. J gave up 3 bases and V 5 bases, and 7 bases lay outside the gene matches. This CDR3 comprises 14 residues. Germline V gives CDR1 SGHTA, CDR2 FQGNSA. Written as DNA, the CDR3 is TGTGCCAGCAGCGCCACAGGGGTGGGCTACGAGCAGTACTTC. Its protein product is CASSATGVGYEQYF.

This clonotype occurred many times. This chain joins TRBV5-1 and TRBJ2-3; D may correspond to TRBD1 or TRBD2 (5 bases each). There are 16 residues in the CDR3. Germline CDR1 reads SGHRS; CDR2 reads YFSETQ. The V end was cut by 4 bases, the J end by 0 bases, with 15 bases between. CDR3: CASSTTRGPSTDTQYF. The DNA for the CDR3 is TGCGCCAGCAGCACGACCCGGGGCCCTAGCACAGATACGCAGTATTTT.

The sample holds many counts of this clonotype. The genes are TRBV7-2 and TRBJ2-7; TRBD2 matches at 12 bases. CDR3 length: 15 amino acids. The germline gives CDR1 SGHTA, CDR2 FQGNSA. V shed 4 bases, J shed 5 bases, and the junction held 6 bases outside the gene matches. CDR3 sequence (DNA): TGTGCCAGCAGCTCATCTAGCGGGGGGGCCCACGAGCAGTACTTC. Its protein product is CASSSSSGGAHEQYF.

The V gene is TRBV30, the J gene TRBJ1-2; 9 bases map to TRBD1. The CDR3 has 13 amino acids. The germline CDR1 and CDR2 sequences are GTSNPN and SVGIG (reference sequence). V was clipped by 2 bases and J by 6 bases; unmatched bases: 4. The CDR3 loop reads CAWSRDRENGYTF. In DNA form, the CDR3 reads TGTGCCTGGAGTCGGGACAGGGAGAATGGCTACACCTTC.

V is TRBV29-1 and J is TRBJ2-1; possible D gene TRBD1, 5 bases. Germline V lookup: CDR1 SQVTM, CDR2 ANQGSEA. V was trimmed by 4 bases and J by 10 bases, leaving 14 bases between them. The CDR3 loop spans 12 amino acids. The CDR3 nucleotides read TGCAGCGTTGTAGGGAAGTGGGGCGAGCAGTTCTTC. It is translated as CSVVGKWGEQFF.

This clonotype appeared many times. The chain carries TRBV4-3 and TRBJ2-5; D may be TRBD1 (6 bases). This CDR3 region has 14 residues. Germline CDR1 LGHNA, CDR2 YSLEER. Trimming pared 0 bases from V and 2 bases from J, leaving 7 bases between. CDR3 bases: TGCGCCAGCAGCCAAGACAGGGGACAAGAGACCCAGTACTTC. Translating it yields CASSQDRGQETQYF.

This clonotype was counted only a few times. A read error may be the cause here, since a much bigger clone is one base away. This chain links TRBV20-1 with TRBJ1-1, with D uncertain. Trimming took 6 bases from V and 3 from J, leaving 14 bases between them. Looked up from germline, CDR1 is DFQATT and CDR2 is SNEGSKA (reference sequence). The CDR3 runs 13 residues. The CDR3 region has the DNA TGCAGTGCGCCCTCGGAGATGGACACTGAAGCTTTCTTT. The encoded protein is CSAPSEMDTEAFF.

This chain connects TRBV6-5 to TRBJ2-3; D is ambiguous. The germline V and J ends were trimmed by 5 bases and 1 base, with 13 bases remaining between them. This CDR3 comprises 15 residues. CDR1 is MNHEY, CDR2 SVGAGI, per germline. The CDR3 loop reads CASSQTGPRTDTQYF. The CDR3 coding sequence is TGTGCCAGCAGTCAAACCGGGCCTCGCACAGATACGCAGTATTTT.

This clonotype was seen many times. This rearrangement joins TRBV19 to TRBJ2-1; 9 bases match TRBD1. The CDR3 covers 15 residues. The germline CDR1 and CDR2 sequences are LNHDA and SQIVND (reference sequence). J gave up 1 base and V 9 bases, and 7 bases lay outside the gene matches. As DNA, the CDR3 is TGTGCCAGCAGTTTAGACAGGGGGTCCTACAATGAGCAGTTCTTC. Translating gives CASSLDRGSYNEQFF.

This clonotype appeared once. This may be a read error: a much more frequent sequence differs by one nucleotide. V gene TRBV6-1 combines with J gene TRBJ2-1; D tentatively reads TRBD1 or TRBD2 (6 bases each). Germline V gene sequence: CDR1 MNHNS, CDR2 SASEGT. This CDR3 is 15 amino acids long. The V end was cut by 7 bases, the J end by 6 bases, with 19 bases between. The CDR3 loop reads CASNRGPRGGNEQFF. CDR3 nucleotide sequence: TGTGCCAGCAATAGGGGCCCCAGGGGAGGCAATGAGCAGTTCTTC.

The rearrangement uses TRBV2 and TRBJ1-1; D call uncertain. Germline lookup yields CDR1 SNHLY and CDR2 FYNNEI. V was shortened by 8 bases and J by 4 bases, with 14 bases between the two germline ends. The CDR3 runs 13 residues. The CDR3, as DNA: TGTGCCAGCCCCCGCACCAGGTTCACTGAAGCTTTCTTT. Translating gives CASPRTRFTEAFF.

This clonotype occurred many times. The J gene is TRBJ1-1, the V gene TRBV5-1; D might be TRBD1 (5 bases). This CDR3 has 14 amino acids. Germline CDR1 reads SGHRS; CDR2 reads YFSETQ. Trimming shortened V by 4 bases and J by 1 base, and 11 bases separated the two germline ends. The CDR3 region has the DNA TGCGCCAGCAGCCCGGGACGGACGAACACTGAAGCTTTCTTT. It yields the protein CASSPGRTNTEAFF.

As regards this clonotype: This may be a read error: a much more frequent sequence differs by one nucleotide. The chain carries TRBV29-1 and TRBJ2-5; possibly TRBD1 for D (5 bases). CDR1 is SQVTM and CDR2 is ANQGSEA in the germline V gene. V was trimmed by 6 bases and J by 0 bases, leaving 11 bases between them. The CDR3 extends over 13 amino acids. The CDR3 is CSVQGHNQETQYF. CDR3 nucleotide sequence: TGCAGCGTCCAAGGACATAACCAAGAGACCCAGTACTTC.

Ten or more counts support this clonotype. A much larger clonotype is one base distant, so this may be a read error. The rearrangement uses TRBV9 and TRBJ2-1; 11 nucleotides agree with TRBD2. The J call is in doubt because the DNA end fits TRBJ2-7 better. This CDR3 has 15 amino acids. Germline V gene sequence: CDR1 SGDLS, CDR2 YYNGEE. CDR3 loop: CASSASGGLHNEQYF. In DNA form, the CDR3 reads TGTGCCAGCAGCGCTAGCGGGGGGCTACACAATGAGCAGTACTTC.

At least ten counts were recorded for this clonotype. V gene TRBV11-2 combines with J gene TRBJ2-6; D is possibly TRBD2 (5 bases). CDR3 size: 16 residues. The V gene lost 5 bases and the J gene lost 0 bases, with 11 bases spanning the gap. CDR1 is SGHAT and CDR2 is FQNNGV in the germline V gene. DNA for the CDR3: TGTGCCAGCAGCCGCGCCGGGAACTCTGGGGCCAACGTCCTGACTTTC. Translated: CASSRAGNSGANVLTF.